The entry that follows covers one T cell receptor beta chain sequence. The antigen is undetermined. The data stem from a study of T cell responses to AZD1222 COVID-19 vaccine. Clones were sequenced by immunoSEQ multiplex PCR, and TCRdb holds only the in-frame ones, with some missing. The sample yields under 200,000 clones, around 89% seen once. General study results and limits: Of the AZD1222 recipients, only 6 or 7 were seropositive at baseline. A mostly white British donor set with more females was recruited, and clonal diversity was possibly underestimated.

The germline V and J ends were trimmed by 3 bases and 2 bases, with 11 bases remaining between them. CDR1 SGHTA and CDR2 FQGNSA come from the germline V gene. The CDR3 totals 14 residues. The material sequenced was peripheral blood, taken 28 days after the second AZD1222 dose. The receptor was derived from an adult who received the AZD1222 COVID-19 vaccine. The chain links TRBV7-2 to TRBJ2-7; D call uncertain. The chain's CDR3 is CASSLADGPYEQYF. CDR3 nucleotide sequence: TGTGCCAGCAGCTTGGCTGACGGACCCTACGAGCAGTACTTC.